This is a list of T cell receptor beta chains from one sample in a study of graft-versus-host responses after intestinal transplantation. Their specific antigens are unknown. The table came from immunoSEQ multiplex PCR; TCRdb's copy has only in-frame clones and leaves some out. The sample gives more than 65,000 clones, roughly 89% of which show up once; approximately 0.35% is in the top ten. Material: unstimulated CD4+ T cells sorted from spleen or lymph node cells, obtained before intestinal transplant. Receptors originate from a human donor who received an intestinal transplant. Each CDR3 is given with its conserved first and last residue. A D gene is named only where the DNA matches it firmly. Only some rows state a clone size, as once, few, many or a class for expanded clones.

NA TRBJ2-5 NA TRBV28 TGTGCCGTGGCCGGGGGGCGGGAAGAGACCCAGTACTTC CAVAGGREETQYF
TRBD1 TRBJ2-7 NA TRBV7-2 TGTGCCAGCAGCTTCTCGGGACAGGGATACGAGCAGTACTTC CASSFSGQGYEQYF
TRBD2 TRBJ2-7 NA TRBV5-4 TGTGCCAGCAGCTGGACTAGCGGGGGGACCTACGAGCAGTACTTC CASSWTSGGTYEQYF
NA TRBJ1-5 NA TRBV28 TGTGCCAGCAGTCTCAGGGATCAGCCCCAGCATTTT CASSLRDQPQHF
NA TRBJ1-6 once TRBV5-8 TGTGCCAGCAGCTTGGTGAGCTCCTATAATTCACCCCTCCACTTT CASSLVSSYNSPLHF
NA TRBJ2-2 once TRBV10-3 TGTGCCATCAGTGACAGGTTGTCCGGGGAGCTGTTTTTT CAISDRLSGELFF
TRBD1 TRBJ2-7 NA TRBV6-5 TGTGCCAGCAGCCTGGGACAGGGGGGATCCTACGAGCAGTACTTC CASSLGQGGSYEQYF
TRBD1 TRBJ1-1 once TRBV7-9 TGTGCCAGCACCCCCGGACAGGGGGCTTTGGACACTGAAGCTTTCTTT CASTPGQGALDTEAFF
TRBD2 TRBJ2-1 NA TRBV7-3 TGTGCCAGCAGCCTAGCGGGAGATTCACACAATGAGCAGTTCTTC CASSLAGDSHNEQFF
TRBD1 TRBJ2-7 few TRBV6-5 TGTGCCAGCAGTCCCCGGGACAGGGTCGACGAGCAGTACTTC CASSPRDRVDEQYF
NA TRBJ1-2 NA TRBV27 TGTGCCAGCAGTACGCTCGGGGGGAATGGCTACACCTTC CASSTLGGNGYTF
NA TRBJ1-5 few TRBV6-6 TGTGCCAGCAATCGACAGAGCAATCAGCCCCAGCATTTT CASNRQSNQPQHF
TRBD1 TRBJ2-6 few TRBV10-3 TGTGCCATCGGGGACAGGGTGGGGGCTGGGGCCAACGTCCTGACTTTC CAIGDRVGAGANVLTF
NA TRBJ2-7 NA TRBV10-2 TGCGCCAGCGGATCTCAGGGTGCTTCCTACGAGCAGTACTTC CASGSQGASYEQYF
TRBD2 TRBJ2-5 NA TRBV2 TGTGCCAGCAGTAAAGGACTAGCGGGTCCCCAAGAGACCCAGTACTTC CASSKGLAGPQETQYF
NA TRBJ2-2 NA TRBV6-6 TGTGCCAGCGGACAGACGAACACCGGGGAGCTGTTTTTT CASGQTNTGELFF
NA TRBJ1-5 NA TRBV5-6 TGTGCCAGCAGCTTGCTCTCGGGGGGCAATCAGCCCCAGCATTTT CASSLLSGGNQPQHF
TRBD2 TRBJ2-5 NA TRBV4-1 TGCGCCAGCAGCCAAGTAAGCGGGGGTAGGCAAGAGACCCAGTACTTC CASSQVSGGRQETQYF
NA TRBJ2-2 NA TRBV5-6 TGTGCCAGCAGCTTGGTCCGGCGGTCCACCGGGGAGCTGTTTTTT CASSLVRRSTGELFF
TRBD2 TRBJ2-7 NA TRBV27 TGTGCCAGCAGTCAGATAGCGGGCCCCTACGAGCAGTACTTC CASSQIAGPYEQYF
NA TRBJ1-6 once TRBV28 TGTGCCAGCAGACAGGGTTCACCCCTCCACTTT CASRQGSPLHF
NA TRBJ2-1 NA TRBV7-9 TGTGCCAGCAGCTTGACGGGACTTCCTTACAATGAGCAGTTCTTC CASSLTGLPYNEQFF
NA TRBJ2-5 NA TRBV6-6 TGTGCCAACGGACGTACTGGGGGCAGCCAAGAGACCCAGTACTTC CANGRTGGSQETQYF
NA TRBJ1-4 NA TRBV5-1 TGCGCCAGCAGCTTGGGGCTGGGGGCTAGGGGAAAACTGTTTTTT CASSLGLGARGKLFF
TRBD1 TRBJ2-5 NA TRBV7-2 TGTGCCAGCAGCTTAGGTGACAGGGAGTGGGAGACCCAGTACTTC CASSLGDREWETQYF
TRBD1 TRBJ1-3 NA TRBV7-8 TGTGCCAGCGGAGGGACAGGAGGAAACACCATATATTTT CASGGTGGNTIYF
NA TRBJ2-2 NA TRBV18 TGTGCCAGCTCACCACCTCTGGGCGCGAACACCGGGGAGCTGTTTTTT CASSPPLGANTGELFF
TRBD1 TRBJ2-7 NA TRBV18 TGTGCCAGCTCACCCGGGACAGTCTCCTACGAGCAGTACTTC CASSPGTVSYEQYF
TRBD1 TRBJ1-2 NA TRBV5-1 TGCGCCAGCAGCGCTCCTACCCAACAGGGGGCTCGGGGCTACACCTTC CASSAPTQQGARGYTF
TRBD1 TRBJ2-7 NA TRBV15 TGTGCCACCAGCGCCCGTCCCGGGACAGGGGCCAGGTTCTACTACGAGCAGTACTTC CATSARPGTGARFYYEQYF
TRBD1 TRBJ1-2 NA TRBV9 TGTGCCAGCAGCGTAGAGGCAGGGGGCGTGAACGGCTACACCTTC CASSVEAGGVNGYTF
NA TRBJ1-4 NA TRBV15 TGTGCCACCAGCAGAGAGTGGCCCGGGAGGGAAAAACTGTTTTTT CATSREWPGREKLFF
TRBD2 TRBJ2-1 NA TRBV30 TGTGCCCGACGACTAGCGGGGAATGAGCAGTTCTTC CARRLAGNEQFF
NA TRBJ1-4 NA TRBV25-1 TGTGCCAGCGCCCAACTAAGCTCATCTGAAAAACTGTTTTTT CASAQLSSSEKLFF
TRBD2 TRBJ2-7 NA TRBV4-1 TGCGCCAGCAGCCAAGATCTCTGGGGGAGGGGCGAGCAGTACTTC CASSQDLWGRGEQYF
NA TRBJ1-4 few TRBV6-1 TGTGCCAGCAGTGAAGTAGCAGAAGGAAAACTGTTTTTT CASSEVAEGKLFF
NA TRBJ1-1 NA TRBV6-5 TGTGCCAGCAGACCGTGGACAGCCCTGAACACTGAAGCTTTCTTT CASRPWTALNTEAFF
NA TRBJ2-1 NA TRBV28 TGTGCCAGCAGCACCCCAGGCAGCATCAGCTCCTACAATGAGCAGTTCTTC CASSTPGSISSYNEQFF
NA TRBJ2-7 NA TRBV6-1 TGTGCCAGCCCCTATGGTCTGGGGCCGGGGACACGAAGACCTTTC CASPYGLGPGTRRPF
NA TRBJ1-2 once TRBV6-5 TGTGCCAGCAGTTACTCAGGAGATGGCTACACCTTC CASSYSGDGYTF
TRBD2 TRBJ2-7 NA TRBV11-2 TGTGCCAGCAGCCCGCTCGCCCAGACTAGCGGGGGGGCTACCTACGAGCAGTACTTC CASSPLAQTSGGATYEQYF
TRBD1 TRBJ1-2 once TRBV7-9 TGTGCCAGCAGCTTCCAGGGGGCGGGCTATGGCTACACCTTC CASSFQGAGYGYTF
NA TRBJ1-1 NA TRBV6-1 TGTGCCAGCAGCTTGACAGGTGCGAACACTGAAGCTTTCTTT CASSLTGANTEAFF
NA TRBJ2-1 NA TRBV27 TGTGCCAGCAGGCCTCAACTTAGGGATCTTAAACGGGGCAATGAGCAGTTCTTC CASRPQLRDLKRGNEQFF
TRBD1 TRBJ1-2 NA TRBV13 TGTGCCAGCAGCTTAGGGACCCCGGGACAGGGAGGGAACTATGGCTACACCTTC CASSLGTPGQGGNYGYTF
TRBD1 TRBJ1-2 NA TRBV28 TGTGCCAGCAGTTTAGCCCGACAGGGAGGCTATGGCTACACCTTC CASSLARQGGYGYTF
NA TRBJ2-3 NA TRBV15 TGTGCCACCAGCAGAGGTAGCGCTAGCACAGATACGCAGTATTTT CATSRGSASTDTQYF
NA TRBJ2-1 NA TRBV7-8 TGTGCCAGCAGCCTGGCAGGGTTATCAAGCGATGAGCAGTTCTTC CASSLAGLSSDEQFF
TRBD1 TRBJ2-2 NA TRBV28 TGTGCCAGCAGTAAACAGGGGAACTACGGGACCGGGGAGCTGTTTTTT CASSKQGNYGTGELFF
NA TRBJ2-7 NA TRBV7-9 TGTGCCAGCAGCTCCCGGGGATGGGCCTACGAGCAGTACTTC CASSSRGWAYEQYF
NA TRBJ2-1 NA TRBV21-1 TGTGCCAGCAGCCCAAAAGGGTACGGGACAAACTACAATGAGCAGTTCTTC CASSPKGYGTNYNEQFF
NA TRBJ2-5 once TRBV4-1 TGCGCCAGCAGCCAAGATAGTTCGCGGGAGACCCAGTACTTC CASSQDSSRETQYF